This TCR beta chain was observed in a study of blood T cell repertoires in COVID-19. The assay was immunoSEQ multiplex PCR, and TCRdb's table has in-frame clones only and misses some. Of 65,000 to 70,000 clones listed, 60% to 85% are singletons. The CDR3 spans 13 residues. The receptor was derived from a human donor in a cohort sampled during active COVID-19. Material for sequencing was peripheral blood. The chain employs TRBV21-1 and TRBJ2-5; the table assigns TRBD1, which was not confirmed against the DNA. TRBV21-1 is a pseudogene. In DNA form, the CDR3 reads TGTGCCAGCAGGACAGGGGGCCAAGAGACCCAGTACTTC. It yields the protein CASRTGGQETQYF.